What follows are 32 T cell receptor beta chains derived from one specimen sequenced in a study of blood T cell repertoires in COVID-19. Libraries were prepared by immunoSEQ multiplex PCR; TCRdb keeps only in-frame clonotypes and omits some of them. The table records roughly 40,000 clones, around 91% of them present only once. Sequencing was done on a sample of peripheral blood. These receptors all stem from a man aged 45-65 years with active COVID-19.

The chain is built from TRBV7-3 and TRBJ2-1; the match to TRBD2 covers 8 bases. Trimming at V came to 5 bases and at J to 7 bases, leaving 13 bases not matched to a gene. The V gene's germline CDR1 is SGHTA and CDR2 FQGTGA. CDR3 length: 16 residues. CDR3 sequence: CASSPLAGAGENEQFF. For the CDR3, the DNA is TGTGCCAGCAGCCCCCTAGCGGGCGCTGGGGAGAATGAGCAGTTCTTC.

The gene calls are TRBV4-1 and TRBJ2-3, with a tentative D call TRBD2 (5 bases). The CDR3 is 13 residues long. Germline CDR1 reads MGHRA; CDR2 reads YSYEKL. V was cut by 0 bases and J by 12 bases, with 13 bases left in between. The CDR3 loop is CASSQERLARQYF. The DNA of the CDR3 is TGCGCCAGCAGCCAAGAGAGGCTAGCTCGACAGTATTTT.

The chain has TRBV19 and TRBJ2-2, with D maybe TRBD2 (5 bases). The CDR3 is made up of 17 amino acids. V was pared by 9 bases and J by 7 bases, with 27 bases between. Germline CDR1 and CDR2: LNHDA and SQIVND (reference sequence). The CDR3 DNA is TGTGCCAGCCTTCCCTACGCAAGCGGACCCTATGGCGGGGAGCTGTTTTTT. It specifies CASLPYASGPYGGELFF.

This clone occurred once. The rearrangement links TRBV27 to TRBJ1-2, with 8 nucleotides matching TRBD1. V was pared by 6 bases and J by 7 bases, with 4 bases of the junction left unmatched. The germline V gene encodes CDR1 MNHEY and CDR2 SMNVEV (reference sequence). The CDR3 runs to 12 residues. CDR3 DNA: TGTGCCAGCAGGGACAGGGCTTCTGGCTACACCTTC. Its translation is CASRDRASGYTF.

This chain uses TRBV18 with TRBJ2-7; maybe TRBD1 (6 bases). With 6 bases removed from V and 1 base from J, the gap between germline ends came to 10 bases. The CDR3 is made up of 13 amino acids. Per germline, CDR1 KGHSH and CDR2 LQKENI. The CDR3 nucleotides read TGTGCCAGCTCTCGCGGACAGTCCTACGAGCAGTACTTC. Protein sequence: CASSRGQSYEQYF.

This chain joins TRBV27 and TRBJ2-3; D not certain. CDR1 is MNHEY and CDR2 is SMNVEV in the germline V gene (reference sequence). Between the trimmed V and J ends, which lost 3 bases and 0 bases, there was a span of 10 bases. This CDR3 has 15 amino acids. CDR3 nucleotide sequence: TGTGCCAGCAGTTTTGTGCGTTCTAGCACAGATACGCAGTATTTT. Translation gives CASSFVRSSTDTQYF.

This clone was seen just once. CDR3 protein: CATSRDAQGGSYF. In DNA form, the CDR3 reads TGTGCCACCAGCAGAGATGCGCAGGGGGGCTCGTACTTC. The chain carries TRBV15 and TRBJ2-7, with D perhaps TRBD1 (7 bases). The CDR3 consists of 13 residues. Germline CDR1 LNHNV, CDR2 YYDKDF (reference sequence). V lost 0 bases and J lost 12, with 15 bases in between.

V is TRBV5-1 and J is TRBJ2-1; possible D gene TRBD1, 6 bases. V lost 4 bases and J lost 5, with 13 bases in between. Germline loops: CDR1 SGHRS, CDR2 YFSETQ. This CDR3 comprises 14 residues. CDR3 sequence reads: CASSPDRIDNEQFF. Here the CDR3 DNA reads TGCGCCAGCAGCCCCGACAGGATTGACAATGAGCAGTTCTTC.

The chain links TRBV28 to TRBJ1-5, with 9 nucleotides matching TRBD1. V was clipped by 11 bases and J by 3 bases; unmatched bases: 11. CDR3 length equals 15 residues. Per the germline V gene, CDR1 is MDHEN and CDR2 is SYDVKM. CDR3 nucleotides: TGTGCCTCTTCCCTCGGGACAGGGCACAATCAGCCCCAGCATTTT. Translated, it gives CASSLGTGHNQPQHF.

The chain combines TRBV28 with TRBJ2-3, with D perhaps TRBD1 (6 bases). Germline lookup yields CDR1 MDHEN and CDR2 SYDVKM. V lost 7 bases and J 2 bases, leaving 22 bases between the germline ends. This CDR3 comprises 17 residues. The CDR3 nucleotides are TGTGCCAGCACCACAACCAAGGACAGACTGTACACAGATACGCAGTATTTT. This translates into CASTTTKDRLYTDTQYF.

CDR3 DNA sequence: TGTGCCAGCAGCGCCAACCGGGACTACCTCGGGGAGACCCAGTACTTC. Translating it yields CASSANRDYLGETQYF. The chain links TRBV9 to TRBJ2-5; 7 nucleotides line up with TRBD2. The CDR3 runs 16 residues. In germline, CDR1 is SGDLS, CDR2 YYNGEE. V lost 3 bases and J lost 5; bases outside the gene matches: 13.

The CDR3 spells CASRVGLAGVETQYF. The CDR3 region has the DNA TGTGCCAGCAGGGTAGGACTAGCGGGAGTGGAGACCCAGTACTTC. V and J are TRBV2 and TRBJ2-5; 13 bases align to TRBD2. CDR1 is SNHLY and CDR2 is FYNNEI in the germline V gene. The CDR3 extends over 15 amino acids. The trim removed 6 bases at V and 5 bases at J, leaving 6 bases unmatched.

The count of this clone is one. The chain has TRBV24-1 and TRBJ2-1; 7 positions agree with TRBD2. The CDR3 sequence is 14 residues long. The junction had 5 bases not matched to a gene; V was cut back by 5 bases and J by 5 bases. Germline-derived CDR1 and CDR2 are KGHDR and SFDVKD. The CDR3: CATSGGGSHNEQFF. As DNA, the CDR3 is TGTGCCACCAGTGGAGGCGGGAGCCACAATGAGCAGTTCTTC.

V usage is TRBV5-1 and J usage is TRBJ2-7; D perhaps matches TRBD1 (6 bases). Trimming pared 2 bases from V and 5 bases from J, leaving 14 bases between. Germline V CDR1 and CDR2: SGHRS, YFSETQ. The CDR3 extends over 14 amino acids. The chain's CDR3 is CASSLELQGNEQYF. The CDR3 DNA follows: TGCGCCAGCAGCTTAGAACTACAGGGTAACGAGCAGTACTTC.

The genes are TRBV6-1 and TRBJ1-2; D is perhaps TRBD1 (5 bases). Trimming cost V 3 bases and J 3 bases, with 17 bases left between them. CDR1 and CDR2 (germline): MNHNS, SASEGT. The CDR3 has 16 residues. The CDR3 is CASSEGQQKEYYGYTF. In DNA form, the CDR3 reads TGTGCCAGCAGTGAGGGGCAGCAAAAAGAATACTATGGCTACACCTTC.

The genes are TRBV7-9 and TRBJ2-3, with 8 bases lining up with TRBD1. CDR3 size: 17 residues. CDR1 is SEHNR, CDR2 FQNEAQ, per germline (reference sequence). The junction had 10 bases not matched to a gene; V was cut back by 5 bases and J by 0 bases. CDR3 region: CASSTWTGRTSTDTQYF. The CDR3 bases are TGTGCCAGCAGCACCTGGACAGGGAGAACTAGCACAGATACGCAGTATTTT. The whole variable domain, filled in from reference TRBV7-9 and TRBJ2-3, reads DTGVSQNPRHKITKRGQNVTFRCDPISEHNRLYWYRQTLGQGPEFLTYFQNEAQLEKSRLLSDRFSAERPKGSFSTLEIQRTEQGDSAMYLCASSTWTGRTSTDTQYFGPGTRLTVL.

CDR3 nucleotides: TGTGCCAGCAGCCCGTTTACCGGTTCTAGCGGGAGTGGTGATGAGCAGTTCTTC. It encodes CASSPFTGSSGSGDEQFF. The chain has TRBV4-2 and TRBJ2-1, with 10 bases lining up with TRBD2. The germline V gene encodes CDR1 LGHNA and CDR2 YNFKEQ. This CDR3 contains 18 residues. Trimming cost V 4 bases and J 8 bases; bases outside gene matches: 17.

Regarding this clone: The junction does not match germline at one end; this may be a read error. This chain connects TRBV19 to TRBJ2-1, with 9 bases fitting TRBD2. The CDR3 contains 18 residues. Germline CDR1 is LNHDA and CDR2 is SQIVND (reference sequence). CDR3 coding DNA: TGTGCAAGTAGTATGTCGCCGCTAGCGGGATCCCCGGGCAATGAGCAGTTCTTC. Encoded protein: CASSMSPLAGSPGNEQFF. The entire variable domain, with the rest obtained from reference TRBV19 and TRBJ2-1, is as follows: DGGITQSPKYLFRKEGQNVTLSCEQNLNHDAMYWYRQDPGQGLRLIYYSQIVNDFQKGDIAEGYSVSREKKESFPLTVTSAQKNPTAFYLCASSMSPLAGSPGNEQFFGPGTRLTVL.

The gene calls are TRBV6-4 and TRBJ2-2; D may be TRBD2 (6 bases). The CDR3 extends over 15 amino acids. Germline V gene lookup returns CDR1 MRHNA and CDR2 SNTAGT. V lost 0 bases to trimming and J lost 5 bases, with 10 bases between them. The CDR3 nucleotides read TGTGCCAGCAGTGACTCGATGGGGGGAACCGGGGAGCTGTTTTTT. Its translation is CASSDSMGGTGELFF.

CDR3 protein: CATSALAVNEQFF. The CDR3 DNA sequence: TGTGCCACCAGTGCCTTAGCGGTTAATGAGCAGTTCTTC. The chain has TRBV24-1 and TRBJ2-1; D perhaps matches TRBD2 (6 bases). This CDR3 has 13 amino acids. V was clipped by 5 bases and J by 7 bases, with 11 bases between them. Germline V gene data show CDR1 as KGHDR and CDR2 as SFDVKD.

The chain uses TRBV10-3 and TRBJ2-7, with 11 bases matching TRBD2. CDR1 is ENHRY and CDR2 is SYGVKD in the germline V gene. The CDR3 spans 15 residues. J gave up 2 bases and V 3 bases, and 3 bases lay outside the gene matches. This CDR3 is CAISDLAGGPYEQYF. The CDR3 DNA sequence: TGTGCCATCAGTGATCTAGCGGGAGGCCCCTACGAGCAGTACTTC.

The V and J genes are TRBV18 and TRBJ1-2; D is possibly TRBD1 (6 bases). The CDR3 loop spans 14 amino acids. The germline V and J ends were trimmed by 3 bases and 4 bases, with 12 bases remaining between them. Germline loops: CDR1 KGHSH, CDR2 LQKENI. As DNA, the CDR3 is TGTGCCAGCTCACCTTCGGACAGCCGCTATGGCTACACCTTC. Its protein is CASSPSDSRYGYTF. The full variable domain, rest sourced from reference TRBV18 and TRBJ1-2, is NAGVMQNPRHLVRRRGQEARLRCSPMKGHSHVYWYRQLPEEGLKFMVYLQKENIIDESGMPKERFSAEFPKEGPSILRIQQVVRGDSAAYFCASSPSDSRYGYTFGSGTRLTVV.

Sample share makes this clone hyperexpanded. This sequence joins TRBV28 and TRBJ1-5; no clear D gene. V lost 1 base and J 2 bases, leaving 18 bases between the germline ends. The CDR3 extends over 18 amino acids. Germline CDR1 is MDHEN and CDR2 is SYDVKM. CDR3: CASSLLVGERIGNQPQHF. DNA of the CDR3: TGTGCCAGCAGTTTATTGGTTGGAGAGAGAATTGGCAATCAGCCCCAGCATTTT.

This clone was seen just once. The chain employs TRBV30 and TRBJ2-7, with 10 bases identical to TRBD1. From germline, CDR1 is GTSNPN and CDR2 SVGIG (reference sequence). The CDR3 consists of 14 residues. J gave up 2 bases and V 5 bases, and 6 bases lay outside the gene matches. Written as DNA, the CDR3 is TGTGCCTGGGGACCGGGACAGGGGACCTACGAGCAGTACTTC. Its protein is CAWGPGQGTYEQYF.

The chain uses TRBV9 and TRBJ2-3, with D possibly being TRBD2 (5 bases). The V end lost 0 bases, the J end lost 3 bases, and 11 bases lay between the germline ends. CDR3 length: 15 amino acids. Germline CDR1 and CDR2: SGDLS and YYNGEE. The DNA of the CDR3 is TGTGCCAGCAGCGTAGATGTGGGAGTAACAGATACGCAGTATTTT. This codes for CASSVDVGVTDTQYF.

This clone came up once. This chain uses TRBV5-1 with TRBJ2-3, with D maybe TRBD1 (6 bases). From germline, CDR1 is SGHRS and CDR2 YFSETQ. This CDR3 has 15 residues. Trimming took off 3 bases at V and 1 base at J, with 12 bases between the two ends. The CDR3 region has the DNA TGCGCCAGCAGCTCTCGGACAGAGGGCACAGATACGCAGTATTTT. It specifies CASSSRTEGTDTQYF. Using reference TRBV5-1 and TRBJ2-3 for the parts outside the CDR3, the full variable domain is KAGVTQTPRYLIKTRGQQVTLSCSPISGHRSVSWYQQTPGQGLQFLFEYFSETQRNKGNFPGRFSGRQFSNSRSEMNVSTLELGDSALYLCASSSRTEGTDTQYFGPGTRLTVL.

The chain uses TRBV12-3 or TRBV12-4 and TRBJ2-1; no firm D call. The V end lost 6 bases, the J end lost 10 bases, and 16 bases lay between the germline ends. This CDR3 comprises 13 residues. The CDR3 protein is CASRLTTTGEQFF. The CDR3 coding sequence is TGTGCCAGCAGACTAACAACGACCGGGGAGCAGTTCTTC.

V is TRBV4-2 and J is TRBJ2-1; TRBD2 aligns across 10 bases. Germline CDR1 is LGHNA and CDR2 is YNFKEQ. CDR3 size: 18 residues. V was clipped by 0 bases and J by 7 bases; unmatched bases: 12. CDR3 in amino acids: CASSQDIRLAGGRNEQFF. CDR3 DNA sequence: TGTGCCAGCAGCCAAGATATTCGACTAGCGGGTGGGAGGAATGAGCAGTTCTTC.

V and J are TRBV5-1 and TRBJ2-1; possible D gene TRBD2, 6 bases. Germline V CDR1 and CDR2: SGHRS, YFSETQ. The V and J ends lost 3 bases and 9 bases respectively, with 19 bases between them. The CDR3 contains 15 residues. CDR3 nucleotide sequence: TGCGCCAGCAGCTCGTCCCAGTCCGCCGGGAGTGAGCAGTTCTTC. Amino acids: CASSSSQSAGSEQFF.

The CDR3 region is CASSEATGGFLAFF. CDR3 DNA: TGTGCCAGCAGTGAAGCGACAGGGGGTTTCTTGGCTTTCTTT. The chain carries TRBV2 and TRBJ1-1; TRBD1 matches 9 bases. Germline CDR1 reads SNHLY; CDR2 reads FYNNEI. The length of the CDR3 is 14 residues. The J segment lost 11 bases and the V segment lost 0 bases, leaving 7 bases of the junction unmatched.

CDR3 region: CASSSGGATDTQYF. CDR3 sequence (DNA): TGTGCCAGCAGTTCCGGGGGTGCCACAGATACGCAGTATTTT. This chain links TRBV6-2 or TRBV6-3 with TRBJ2-3; a weak D match, TRBD2 (6 bases). Germline assignment: CDR1 MNHEY and CDR2 SVGEGT. The CDR3 spans 14 residues. Deletions cut 4 bases from V and 2 bases from J, with 10 bases between.

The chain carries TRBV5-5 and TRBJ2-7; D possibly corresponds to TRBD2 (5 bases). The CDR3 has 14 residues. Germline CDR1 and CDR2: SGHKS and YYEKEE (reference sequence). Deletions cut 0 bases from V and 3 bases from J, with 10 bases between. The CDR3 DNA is TGTGCCAGCAGCTTGGGCGGGCTGGGCTACGAGCAGTACTTC. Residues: CASSLGGLGYEQYF.